This is a list of T cell receptor beta chains from one sample in a study of T cells after yellow fever vaccination. A single record per CDR3 protein comes from TCRdb applying MiXCR to the 5' RACE reads. The sample consists of hundreds of thousands of distinct CDR3 sequences, around 3.6% of them appearing once. Sequenced here: PBMCs, sampled on the day of the yellow fever booster vaccination. The receptors come from a man aged 18 to 30 who received the YFV17D yellow fever vaccine. Both conserved end residues are part of each CDR3. Each record gives: clone size, D gene, J gene, V gene, CDR3 protein, CDR3 DNA. D genes are given only for firm matches. Clone size is stated in some rows and not others, as once, few, many or a class when expanded.

clone_size: many; d_call: NA; j_call: TRBJ1-1; v_call: TRBV18; cdr3_aa: CASSPRPYTEAFF; cdr3_nt: TGTGCCAGCTCACCTAGGCCATACACTGAAGCTTTCTTT
clone_size: many; d_call: NA; j_call: TRBJ1-1; v_call: TRBV6-5; cdr3_aa: CASSYYRQTEAFF; cdr3_nt: TGTGCCAGCAGTTACTATAGGCAGACGGAAGCTTTCTTT
clone_size: many; d_call: NA; j_call: TRBJ2-3; v_call: TRBV12-3/TRBV12-4; cdr3_aa: CASSLTTPTDTQYF; cdr3_nt: TGTGCCAGCAGCCTCACTACCCCCACAGATACGCAGTATTTT
clone_size: NA; d_call: NA; j_call: TRBJ2-3; v_call: TRBV10-3; cdr3_aa: CAISKDIFGDTQYF; cdr3_nt: TGTGCCATCAGTAAGGACATTTTTGGAGATACGCAGTATTTT
clone_size: many; d_call: NA; j_call: TRBJ1-5; v_call: TRBV5-5; cdr3_aa: CASSLEGGLQPQHF; cdr3_nt: TGTGCCAGCAGCTTGGAAGGAGGGTTGCAGCCCCAGCATTTT
clone_size: many; d_call: NA; j_call: TRBJ1-1; v_call: TRBV5-1; cdr3_aa: CASSLTGNTEAFF; cdr3_nt: TGCGCCAGCAGCTTGACAGGGAACACTGAAGCTTTCTTT
clone_size: many; d_call: NA; j_call: TRBJ1-3; v_call: TRBV6-2/TRBV6-3; cdr3_aa: CASTPDLFSGNTIYF; cdr3_nt: TGTGCCAGCACCCCAGACCTCTTCTCTGGAAACACCATATATTTT
clone_size: many; d_call: TRBD1; j_call: TRBJ1-1; v_call: TRBV7-8; cdr3_aa: CASSSEGQGDEAFF; cdr3_nt: TGTGCCAGCAGCTCCGAAGGACAGGGGGATGAAGCTTTCTTT
clone_size: many; d_call: NA; j_call: TRBJ1-1; v_call: TRBV3-1; cdr3_aa: CASSPQLNTEAFF; cdr3_nt: TGTGCCAGCAGTCCCCAATTGAACACTGAAGCTTTCTTT
clone_size: many; d_call: NA; j_call: TRBJ1-5; v_call: TRBV11-2; cdr3_aa: CASSLRGANQPQHF; cdr3_nt: TGTGCCAGCAGCTTAAGGGGCGCCAATCAGCCCCAGCATTTT
clone_size: many; d_call: TRBD2; j_call: TRBJ2-1; v_call: TRBV5-1; cdr3_aa: CASRSSGGTYNEQFF; cdr3_nt: TGCGCCAGCAGATCTAGCGGGGGGACTTACAATGAGCAGTTCTTC
clone_size: many; d_call: TRBD2; j_call: TRBJ2-3; v_call: TRBV15; cdr3_aa: CATSSGGAGDTQYF; cdr3_nt: TGTGCCACCAGCAGCGGGGGGGCCGGAGATACGCAGTATTTT
clone_size: many; d_call: NA; j_call: TRBJ2-5; v_call: TRBV5-1; cdr3_aa: CASSRLSQFQETQYF; cdr3_nt: TGCGCCAGCAGCAGGTTGTCACAATTCCAAGAGACCCAGTACTTC
clone_size: once; d_call: TRBD1; j_call: TRBJ1-2; v_call: TRBV6-5; cdr3_aa: CASSFQGTDGYTF; cdr3_nt: TGTGCCAGCAGTTTCCAGGGGACAGATGGCTACACCTTC
clone_size: many; d_call: TRBD1; j_call: TRBJ1-2; v_call: TRBV5-1; cdr3_aa: CASSSGGQGADYGYTF; cdr3_nt: TGCGCCAGCAGCTCGGGTGGACAGGGGGCAGACTATGGCTACACCTTC
clone_size: NA; d_call: NA; j_call: TRBJ1-4; v_call: TRBV19; cdr3_aa: CASSPYFGERTNEKLFF; cdr3_nt: TGTGCCAGTAGTCCCTACTTTGGGGAACGGACTAATGAAAAACTGTTTTTT
clone_size: many; d_call: TRBD2; j_call: TRBJ2-3; v_call: TRBV7-9; cdr3_aa: CASSQRGTSGADTDTQYF; cdr3_nt: TGTGCCAGCAGCCAACGAGGGACTAGCGGGGCAGACACAGATACGCAGTATTTT
clone_size: few; d_call: TRBD2; j_call: TRBJ2-1; v_call: TRBV5-1; cdr3_aa: CASSLLAGGVNEQFF; cdr3_nt: TGCGCCAGCAGCTTGCTAGCGGGGGGCGTGAATGAGCAGTTCTTC
clone_size: NA; d_call: TRBD1; j_call: TRBJ2-7; v_call: TRBV2; cdr3_aa: CASSLGQGVDEQYF; cdr3_nt: TGTGCCAGCAGTTTAGGCCAGGGGGTCGACGAGCAGTACTTC
clone_size: NA; d_call: NA; j_call: TRBJ2-1; v_call: TRBV20-1; cdr3_aa: CSARDLREYNEQFF; cdr3_nt: TGCAGTGCTAGAGATCTCCGGGAATACAATGAGCAGTTCTTC
clone_size: NA; d_call: NA; j_call: TRBJ1-3; v_call: TRBV4-2; cdr3_aa: CASSQDGGTIYF; cdr3_nt: TGTGCCAGCAGCCAAGACGGTGGCACCATATATTTT
clone_size: many; d_call: TRBD2; j_call: TRBJ2-5; v_call: TRBV7-6; cdr3_aa: CASRSVRGEETQYF; cdr3_nt: TGTGCCAGCAGGTCCGTGCGGGGGGAAGAGACCCAGTACTTC
clone_size: NA; d_call: TRBD2; j_call: TRBJ2-1; v_call: TRBV28; cdr3_aa: CASSPSSGGAREQFF; cdr3_nt: TGTGCCAGCAGCCCGAGTAGCGGGGGGGCACGGGAGCAGTTCTTC
clone_size: many; d_call: NA; j_call: TRBJ1-2; v_call: TRBV5-1; cdr3_aa: CASSSAADAVYGYTF; cdr3_nt: TGCGCCAGCAGCTCTGCCGCGGACGCCGTCTATGGCTACACCTTC
clone_size: few; d_call: NA; j_call: TRBJ2-3; v_call: TRBV7-2; cdr3_aa: CASSRNLVDTQYF; cdr3_nt: TGTGCCAGCAGTCGAAACCTAGTGGATACGCAGTATTTT
clone_size: NA; d_call: NA; j_call: TRBJ1-5; v_call: TRBV29-1; cdr3_aa: CSVISTGSNQPQHF; cdr3_nt: TGCAGCGTTATATCTACAGGGTCAAATCAGCCCCAGCATTTT
clone_size: NA; d_call: NA; j_call: TRBJ1-6; v_call: TRBV9; cdr3_aa: CASRESYNSPLHF; cdr3_nt: TGTGCCAGCAGAGAATCCTATAATTCACCCCTCCACTTT
clone_size: many; d_call: NA; j_call: TRBJ1-1; v_call: TRBV12-3/TRBV12-4; cdr3_aa: CASRRNTEAFF; cdr3_nt: TGTGCCAGCCGTAGGAACACTGAAGCTTTCTTT
clone_size: many; d_call: TRBD1; j_call: TRBJ2-7; v_call: TRBV7-2; cdr3_aa: CASSPGQGFYEQYF; cdr3_nt: TGTGCCAGCAGCCCGGGACAGGGTTTCTACGAGCAGTACTTC
clone_size: many; d_call: TRBD2; j_call: TRBJ2-1; v_call: TRBV7-2; cdr3_aa: CASSLERGSYNEQFF; cdr3_nt: TGTGCCAGCAGCTTAGAGCGGGGGAGCTACAATGAGCAGTTCTTC
clone_size: many; d_call: NA; j_call: TRBJ1-2; v_call: TRBV7-2; cdr3_aa: CASSPGPPATYGYTF; cdr3_nt: TGTGCCAGCAGCCCAGGACCCCCGGCCACCTATGGCTACACCTTC
clone_size: many; d_call: NA; j_call: TRBJ2-3; v_call: TRBV6-5; cdr3_aa: CASSQGLQDTQYF; cdr3_nt: TGTGCCAGCAGCCAGGGACTCCAGGATACGCAGTATTTT
clone_size: many; d_call: NA; j_call: TRBJ1-1; v_call: TRBV5-5; cdr3_aa: CASSPYTNTEAFF; cdr3_nt: TGTGCCAGCAGCCCCTACACGAACACTGAAGCTTTCTTT
clone_size: many; d_call: NA; j_call: TRBJ2-7; v_call: TRBV6-4; cdr3_aa: CASSALEGYGISEQYF; cdr3_nt: TGTGCCAGCAGTGCCCTGGAGGGTTACGGTATCTCCGAGCAGTACTTC
clone_size: many; d_call: TRBD1; j_call: TRBJ1-3; v_call: TRBV13; cdr3_aa: CASGQGVHGNTIYF; cdr3_nt: TGTGCCAGCGGGCAGGGGGTACATGGAAACACCATATATTTT
clone_size: few; d_call: NA; j_call: TRBJ1-2; v_call: TRBV10-3; cdr3_aa: CAIRGPGFLYGYTF; cdr3_nt: TGTGCCATCAGGGGACCCGGGTTTCTCTATGGCTACACCTTC
clone_size: few; d_call: TRBD1; j_call: TRBJ1-2; v_call: TRBV6-1; cdr3_aa: CATLQGPVDGYTF; cdr3_nt: TGTGCCACGTTACAGGGGCCCGTCGATGGCTACACCTTC
clone_size: NA; d_call: NA; j_call: TRBJ2-5; v_call: TRBV30; cdr3_aa: CAWSVRGAGETQYF; cdr3_nt: TGTGCCTGGAGTGTAAGGGGCGCCGGGGAGACCCAGTACTTC
clone_size: NA; d_call: TRBD1; j_call: TRBJ1-2; v_call: TRBV3-1; cdr3_aa: CASSPGTGARRGYTF; cdr3_nt: TGTGCCAGCAGCCCGGGGACAGGGGCGAGGAGGGGCTACACCTTC
clone_size: NA; d_call: NA; j_call: TRBJ1-2; v_call: TRBV20-1; cdr3_aa: CSAPQQQTGTSYGYTF; cdr3_nt: TGCAGTGCTCCCCAACAGCAAACCGGAACCTCCTATGGCTACACCTTC
clone_size: NA; d_call: NA; j_call: TRBJ2-3; v_call: TRBV6-6; cdr3_aa: CASRDRELTTDTQYF; cdr3_nt: TGTGCCAGCAGGGACCGGGAACTCACCACAGATACGCAGTATTTT
clone_size: many; d_call: TRBD1; j_call: TRBJ2-6; v_call: TRBV5-1; cdr3_aa: CASSAGQGESGANVLTF; cdr3_nt: TGCGCCAGCAGCGCGGGACAGGGGGAATCTGGGGCCAACGTCCTGACTTTC
clone_size: NA; d_call: TRBD1; j_call: TRBJ2-7; v_call: TRBV29-1; cdr3_aa: CSVEGTGAYEQYF; cdr3_nt: TGCAGCGTTGAAGGGACAGGGGCCTACGAGCAGTACTTC
clone_size: many; d_call: TRBD2; j_call: TRBJ2-5; v_call: TRBV12-3/TRBV12-4; cdr3_aa: CASTYGTSGLQETQYF; cdr3_nt: TGTGCCAGCACCTACGGGACTAGCGGATTACAAGAGACCCAGTACTTC
clone_size: many; d_call: NA; j_call: TRBJ2-7; v_call: TRBV3-1; cdr3_aa: CASGGQPSYEQYF; cdr3_nt: TGTGCCAGCGGGGGCCAACCCTCCTACGAGCAGTACTTC
clone_size: NA; d_call: NA; j_call: TRBJ2-5; v_call: TRBV29-1; cdr3_aa: CSVETRIQETQYF; cdr3_nt: TGCAGCGTTGAAACCCGGATCCAAGAGACCCAGTACTTC
clone_size: NA; d_call: TRBD1; j_call: TRBJ2-5; v_call: TRBV9; cdr3_aa: CASSGGTAQETQYF; cdr3_nt: TGTGCCAGCAGCGGAGGGACAGCACAAGAGACCCAGTACTTC
clone_size: NA; d_call: TRBD1; j_call: TRBJ2-5; v_call: TRBV7-7; cdr3_aa: CASSNDREETQYF; cdr3_nt: TGTGCTAGCAGCAACGACAGGGAAGAGACCCAGTACTTC
clone_size: NA; d_call: NA; j_call: TRBJ1-1; v_call: TRBV12-3/TRBV12-4; cdr3_aa: CASSPQRGLTAFF; cdr3_nt: TGTGCCAGCAGTCCCCAGCGGGGCCTGACGGCTTTCTTT
clone_size: few; d_call: NA; j_call: TRBJ2-1; v_call: TRBV7-9; cdr3_aa: CASSSPYEQFF; cdr3_nt: TGTGCCAGCAGCTCCCCCTACGAGCAGTTCTTC
clone_size: few; d_call: NA; j_call: TRBJ1-2; v_call: TRBV6-5; cdr3_aa: CASKQRGYGYTF; cdr3_nt: TGTGCCAGCAAGCAGAGAGGCTATGGCTACACCTTC
clone_size: few; d_call: TRBD1; j_call: TRBJ2-7; v_call: TRBV27; cdr3_aa: CASSPGDRGHEQYF; cdr3_nt: TGTGCCAGCAGTCCCGGGGACAGGGGGCACGAGCAGTACTTC
clone_size: many; d_call: NA; j_call: TRBJ2-2; v_call: TRBV15; cdr3_aa: CATLPLGGITGELFF; cdr3_nt: TGTGCCACGCTACCTCTCGGGGGAATCACCGGGGAGCTGTTTTTT
clone_size: NA; d_call: TRBD1; j_call: TRBJ2-1; v_call: TRBV7-8; cdr3_aa: CASSLALDRALHEQFF; cdr3_nt: TGTGCCAGCAGCTTAGCCCTGGACAGGGCTTTACATGAGCAGTTCTTC
clone_size: NA; d_call: TRBD2; j_call: TRBJ2-1; v_call: TRBV11-2; cdr3_aa: CASSFGTPARGGLAF; cdr3_nt: TGTGCCAGCAGCTTCGGAACTCCCGCGCGGGGGGGCCTCGCCTTC
clone_size: many; d_call: NA; j_call: TRBJ1-1; v_call: TRBV18; cdr3_aa: CASSPRGDGEAFF; cdr3_nt: TGTGCCAGCTCACCACGAGGGGACGGTGAAGCTTTCTTT
clone_size: many; d_call: NA; j_call: TRBJ2-7; v_call: TRBV7-9; cdr3_aa: CASSLVVRPYEQYF; cdr3_nt: TGTGCCAGCAGCTTAGTCGTCAGGCCCTACGAGCAGTACTTC
clone_size: few; d_call: NA; j_call: TRBJ1-5; v_call: TRBV20-1; cdr3_aa: CSARVIGAADQPQHF; cdr3_nt: TGCAGTGCTAGGGTAATTGGGGCTGCCGATCAGCCCCAGCATTTT
clone_size: NA; d_call: TRBD2; j_call: TRBJ2-5; v_call: TRBV15; cdr3_aa: CATSRSLGGGAWETQYF; cdr3_nt: TGTGCCACCAGCAGAAGCCTCGGCGGGGGGGCATGGGAGACCCAGTACTTC
clone_size: many; d_call: NA; j_call: TRBJ2-1; v_call: TRBV5-1; cdr3_aa: CASSLFSSSYNEQFF; cdr3_nt: TGCGCCAGCAGCTTGTTTTCGAGCTCCTACAATGAGCAGTTCTTC